This paragraph reports one TCR beta chain. The antigen is undetermined. It was by quantitative 5'-RACE with molecular barcodes that TCR beta libraries were made. Each CDR3 protein gets one entry after TCRdb re-called the 5' RACE reads with MiXCR. The data hold some 840,000 distinct CDR3 sequences, with 10% to 15% observed a single time. This entry belongs to a study of CD8 T cells in ankylosing spondylitis. This CDR3 is 15 amino acids long. Germline CDR1 reads DFQATT; CDR2 reads SNEGSKA (reference sequence). V was pared by 6 bases and J by 8 bases, with 17 bases of the junction left unmatched. Overall study results and limits: Clones linked to disease, bearing a CD8+ phenotype, were relatively rare in peripheral blood. For ankylosing spondylitis blood, a TCR beta motif of under 10 highly homologous variants appeared characteristic. Enrichment of disease-linked clones was reportedly significant in matched ankylosing spondylitis synovial fluid. Past research had described some motif variants in reactive arthritis synovial fluid and blood.

What was sequenced was blood, either unsorted or a sorted T cell fraction (not recorded which). The TCR sequence derives from a male donor with ankylosing spondylitis. The rearrangement uses TRBV20-1 and TRBJ1-2; the match to TRBD1 covers 8 bases. CDR3 sequence (DNA): TGCAGTGCCAGGAAACAGGGGGATAGGCGTGAGGGCTACACCTTC. Residues: CSARKQGDRREGYTF.